Presented here are 16 T cell receptor beta chains from one specimen sequenced in a study of blood T cell repertoires in COVID-19. Sequencing used immunoSEQ multiplex PCR; TCRdb keeps in-frame clones, though not all of them. This table has some 170,000 clones, 70% to 90% appearing once. Sequenced sample: peripheral blood. These receptors were taken from a human donor in a cohort sampled during active COVID-19.

The V and J genes are TRBV4-1 and TRBJ2-3; no clear D gene. The CDR3 has 13 amino acids. CDR1 is MGHRA and CDR2 is YSYEKL in the germline V gene. Trimming took 4 bases from V and 4 from J, leaving 9 bases between them. In DNA, the CDR3 is TGCGCCAGCAGCCTCTCGGTGGCAGATACGCAGTATTTT. This gives the protein CASSLSVADTQYF.

The chain recombines TRBV6-5 with TRBJ2-7; 7 nucleotides align to TRBD2. Trimming at V came to 4 bases and at J to 3 bases, leaving 6 bases not matched to a gene. CDR3 length equals 14 residues. Germline CDR1 and CDR2: MNHEY and SVGAGI. CDR3 in amino acids: CASSSRRTSYEQYF. The CDR3 nucleotides read TGTGCCAGCAGTTCGCGGAGGACTAGCTACGAGCAGTACTTC.

This clone was detected only once. The chain couples TRBV6-5 to TRBJ2-1; TRBD1 aligns across 9 bases. The CDR3 totals 15 residues. In germline, CDR1 is MNHEY, CDR2 SVGAGI. With 4 bases clipped from V and 4 bases from J, the junction kept 5 bases outside the gene matches. DNA for the CDR3: TGTGCCAGCAGTTTGGGACAGGGTATTTACAATGAGCAGTTCTTC. Protein: CASSLGQGIYNEQFF.

The V gene is TRBV7-9, the J gene TRBJ1-2, with D perhaps TRBD1 (5 bases). V was clipped by 2 bases and J by 3 bases, with 10 bases between them. Germline CDR1 reads SEHNR; CDR2 reads FQNEAQ (reference sequence). CDR3 length: 14 amino acids. For the CDR3, the DNA is TGTGCCAGCAGCTTATCAGGGATTCACTATGGCTACACCTTC. The encoded protein is CASSLSGIHYGYTF.

V and J are TRBV19 and TRBJ2-1; TRBD1 might be the D (5 bases). Germline loops: CDR1 LNHDA, CDR2 SQIVND (reference sequence). Trimming pared 5 bases from V and 0 bases from J, leaving 11 bases between. The CDR3 runs to 15 residues. This CDR3 reads CASSEDKSSYNEQFF. The CDR3 region has the DNA TGTGCCAGTAGTGAGGACAAGAGCTCCTACAATGAGCAGTTCTTC.

Only one count was recorded for this clone. The V gene is TRBV9, the J gene TRBJ1-5, with D hard to call. V dropped 4 bases and J dropped 3 bases, with 8 bases sitting between them. Per the germline V gene, CDR1 is SGDLS and CDR2 is YYNGEE. The CDR3 is 13 amino acids. The CDR3 nucleotides read TGTGCCAGCAGCCCCCGCGACAATCAGCCCCAGCATTTT. This gives the protein CASSPRDNQPQHF.

Here the CDR3 reads CASSEYSVTDTQYF. In nucleotides, the CDR3 is TGTGCCAGCAGTGAATATAGCGTCACAGATACGCAGTATTTT. The chain has TRBV25-1 and TRBJ2-3; D might be TRBD2 (5 bases). Trimming removed 0 bases at V and 2 bases at J, with 6 bases between. Germline V gene sequence: CDR1 MGHDK, CDR2 SYGVNS. This CDR3 has 14 amino acids. Complete variable domain (other parts from reference TRBV25-1 and TRBJ2-3): EADIYQTPRYLVIGTGKKITLECSQTMGHDKMYWYQQDPGMELHLIHYSYGVNSTEKGDLSSESTVSRIRTEHFPLTLESARPSHTSQYLCASSEYSVTDTQYFGPGTRLTVL.

The V gene is TRBV5-4, the J gene TRBJ2-2; D perhaps matches TRBD2 (6 bases). The V gene lost 4 bases and the J gene lost 4 bases, with 17 bases spanning the gap. From germline, CDR1 is SGHNT and CDR2 YYREEE (reference sequence). The CDR3 has 16 residues. This CDR3 reads CASSPAAGQPTGELFF. The DNA for the CDR3 is TGTGCCAGCAGCCCGGCTGCGGGGCAACCCACCGGGGAGCTGTTTTTT.

The V gene is TRBV12-3 or TRBV12-4, the J gene TRBJ1-2; no clear D. The V and J ends lost 7 bases and 2 bases respectively, with 5 bases between them. The CDR3 contains 11 residues. Here the CDR3 reads CASMGNYGYTF. The CDR3 DNA reads TGTGCCAGCATGGGCAACTATGGCTACACCTTC.

This clone appeared once. This chain joins TRBV11-3 and TRBJ2-5, with 9 nucleotides matching TRBD2. The germline V gene has CDR1 SGHNT and CDR2 YENEEA. This CDR3 is built from 16 residues. V shed 5 bases, J shed 5 bases, and the junction held 12 bases outside the gene matches. The CDR3 loop is CASSAGAGGPSETQYF. The CDR3, as DNA: TGTGCCAGCAGCGCGGGGGCGGGAGGGCCCTCGGAGACCCAGTACTTC.

This clone was seen only once. The V and J genes are TRBV11-2 and TRBJ2-7; D gene ambiguous. This CDR3 region has 14 residues. Per germline, CDR1 SGHAT and CDR2 FQNNGV. V dropped 1 base and J dropped 6 bases, with 13 bases sitting between them. DNA of the CDR3: TGTGCCAGCAGCTTAGTAGAGGCATCGGGCGAGCAGTACTTC. This sequence encodes CASSLVEASGEQYF.

The chain has TRBV5-6 and TRBJ2-2, with 7 bases identical to TRBD2. The CDR3 is made up of 17 amino acids. Germline CDR1 and CDR2: SGHDT and YYEEEE. After removal of 4 bases from V and 0 bases from J, the junction contained 9 bases not matched to a gene. The CDR3 coding sequence is TGTGCCAGCAGCCCAAGGTTGCGGGGGACGAACACCGGGGAGCTGTTTTTT. It specifies CASSPRLRGTNTGELFF. Variable domain in full (rest from reference TRBV5-6 and TRBJ2-2): DAGVTQSPTHLIKTRGQQVTLRCSPKSGHDTVSWYQQALGQGPQFIFQYYEEEERQRGNFPDRFSGHQFPNYSSELNVNALLLGDSALYLCASSPRLRGTNTGELFFGEGSRLTVL.

J is TRBJ2-7 and V is TRBV6-2 or TRBV6-3, with TRBD2 identical over 8 bases. V lost 7 bases, J lost 4 bases, and 12 bases stayed unmatched. CDR3 length: 15 amino acids. Per germline, CDR1 MNHEY and CDR2 SVGEGT. In DNA form, the CDR3 reads TGTGCCAGCACCCCTGGCGGGGGGCGGTTGTACGAGCAGTACTTC. Translation: CASTPGGGRLYEQYF.

The J gene is TRBJ1-1, the V gene TRBV6-5; 10 nucleotides align to TRBD1. The V gene end was trimmed by 6 bases and the J gene end by 7 bases; junction bases not matched to a gene: 11. The CDR3 extends over 15 amino acids. CDR1 is MNHEY and CDR2 is SVGAGI in the germline V gene. The CDR3 sequence is CASSRQGATLDEAFF. The CDR3 DNA follows: TGTGCCAGCAGCCGACAGGGGGCGACGTTGGATGAAGCTTTCTTT.

The genes are TRBV4-3 and TRBJ2-7; tentative D call: TRBD1 (5 bases). Germline assignment: CDR1 LGHNA and CDR2 YSLEER. The CDR3 sequence is 12 residues long. Trimming removed 2 bases at V and 4 bases at J, with 6 bases between. CDR3 DNA sequence: TGCGCCAGCAGCCAAACAGGATACGAGCAGTACTTC. Amino acids: CASSQTGYEQYF.

This rearrangement joins TRBV9 to TRBJ2-5; 7 nucleotides match TRBD1. The ends lost 2 bases at V and 0 bases at J; junction bases unmatched: 7. CDR1 and CDR2 from the germline V gene are SGDLS and YYNGEE. The CDR3 covers 16 residues. In DNA form, the CDR3 reads TGTGCCAGCAGCGTTAAAGGGGGCTACAACCAAGAGACCCAGTACTTC. Translation gives CASSVKGGYNQETQYF.